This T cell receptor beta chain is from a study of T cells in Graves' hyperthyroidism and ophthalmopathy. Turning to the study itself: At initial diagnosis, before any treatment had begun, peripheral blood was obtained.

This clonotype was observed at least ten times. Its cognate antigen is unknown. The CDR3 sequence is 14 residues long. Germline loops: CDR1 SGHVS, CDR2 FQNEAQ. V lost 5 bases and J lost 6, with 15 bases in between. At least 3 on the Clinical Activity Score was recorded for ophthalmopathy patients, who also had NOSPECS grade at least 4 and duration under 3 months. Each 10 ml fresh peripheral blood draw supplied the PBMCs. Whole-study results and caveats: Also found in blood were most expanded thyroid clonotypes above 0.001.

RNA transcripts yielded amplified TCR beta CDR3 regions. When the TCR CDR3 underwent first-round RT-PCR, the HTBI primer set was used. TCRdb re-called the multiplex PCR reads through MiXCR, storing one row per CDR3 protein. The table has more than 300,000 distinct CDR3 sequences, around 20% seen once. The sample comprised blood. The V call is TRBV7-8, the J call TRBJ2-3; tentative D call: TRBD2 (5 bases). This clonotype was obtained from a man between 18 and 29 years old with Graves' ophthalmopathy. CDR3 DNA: TGTGCCAGCAGCCCGGAGGCCGGGTGGGATACGCAGTATTTT. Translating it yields CASSPEAGWDTQYF. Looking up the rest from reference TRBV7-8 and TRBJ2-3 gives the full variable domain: GAGVSQSPRYKVAKRGQDVALRCDPISGHVSLFWYQQALGQGPEFLTYFQNEAQLDKSGLPSDRFFAERPEGSVSTLKIQRTQQEDSAVYLCASSPEAGWDTQYFGPGTRLTVL.